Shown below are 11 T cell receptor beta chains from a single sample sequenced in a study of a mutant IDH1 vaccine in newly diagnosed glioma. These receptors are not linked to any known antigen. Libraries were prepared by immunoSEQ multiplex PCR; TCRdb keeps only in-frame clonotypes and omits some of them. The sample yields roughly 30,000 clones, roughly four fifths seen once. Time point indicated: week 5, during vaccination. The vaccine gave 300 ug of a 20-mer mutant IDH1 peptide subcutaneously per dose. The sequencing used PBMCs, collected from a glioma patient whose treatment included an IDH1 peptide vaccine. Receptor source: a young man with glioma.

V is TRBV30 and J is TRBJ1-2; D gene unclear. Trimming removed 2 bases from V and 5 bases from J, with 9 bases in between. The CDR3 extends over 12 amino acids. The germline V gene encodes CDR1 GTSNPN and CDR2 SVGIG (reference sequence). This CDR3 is CAWSKTFYGYTF. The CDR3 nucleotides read TGTGCCTGGAGTAAAACGTTTTATGGCTACACCTTC.

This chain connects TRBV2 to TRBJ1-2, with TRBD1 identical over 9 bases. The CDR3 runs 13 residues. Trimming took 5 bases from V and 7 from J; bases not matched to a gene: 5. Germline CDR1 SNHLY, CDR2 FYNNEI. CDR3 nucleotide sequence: TGTGCCAGCAGTTACAGGGGGCTCCTTGGCTACACCTTC. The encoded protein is CASSYRGLLGYTF.

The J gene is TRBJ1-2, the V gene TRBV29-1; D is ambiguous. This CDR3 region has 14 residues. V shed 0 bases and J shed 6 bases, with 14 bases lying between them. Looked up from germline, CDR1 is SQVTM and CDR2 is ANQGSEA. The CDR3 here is CSVEDQRGRDGYTF. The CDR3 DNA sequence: TGCAGCGTTGAAGATCAAAGAGGGAGGGATGGCTACACCTTC.

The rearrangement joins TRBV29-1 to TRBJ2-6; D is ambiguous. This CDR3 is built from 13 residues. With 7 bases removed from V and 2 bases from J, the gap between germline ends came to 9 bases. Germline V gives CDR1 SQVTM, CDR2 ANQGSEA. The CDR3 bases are TGCAGCGCCCTCGCTCCTGGGGCCAACGTCCTGACTTTC. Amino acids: CSALAPGANVLTF.

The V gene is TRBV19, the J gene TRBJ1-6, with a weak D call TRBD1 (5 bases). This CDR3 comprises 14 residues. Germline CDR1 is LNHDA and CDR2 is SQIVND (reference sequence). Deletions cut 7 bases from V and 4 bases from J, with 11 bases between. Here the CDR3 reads CASKVREYNSPLHF. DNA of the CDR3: TGTGCCAGTAAGGTCAGGGAGTATAATTCACCCCTCCACTTT.

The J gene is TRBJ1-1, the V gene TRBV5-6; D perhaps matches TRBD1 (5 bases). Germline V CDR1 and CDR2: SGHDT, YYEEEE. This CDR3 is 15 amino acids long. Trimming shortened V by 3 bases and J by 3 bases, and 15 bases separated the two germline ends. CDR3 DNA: TGTGCCAGCAGCTACGGCAGGGCAGTTCACACTGAAGCTTTCTTT. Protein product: CASSYGRAVHTEAFF.

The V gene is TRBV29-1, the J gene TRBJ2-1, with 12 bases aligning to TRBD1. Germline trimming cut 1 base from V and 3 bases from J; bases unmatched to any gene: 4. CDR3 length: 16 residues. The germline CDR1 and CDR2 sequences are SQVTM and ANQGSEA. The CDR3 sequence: CSVEGGDRGHYNEQFF. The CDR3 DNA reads TGCAGCGTTGAAGGGGGGGACAGGGGGCACTACAATGAGCAGTTCTTC.

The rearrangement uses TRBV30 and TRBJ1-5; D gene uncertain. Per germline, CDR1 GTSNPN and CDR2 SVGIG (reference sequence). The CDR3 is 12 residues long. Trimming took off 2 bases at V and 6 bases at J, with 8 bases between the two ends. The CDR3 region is CAWSLQAQPQHF. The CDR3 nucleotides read TGTGCCTGGAGTCTTCAGGCTCAGCCCCAGCATTTT. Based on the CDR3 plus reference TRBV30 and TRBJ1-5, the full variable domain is SQTIHQWPATLVQPVGSPLSLECTVEGTSNPNLYWYRQAAGRGLQLLFYSVGIGQISSEVPQNLSASRPQDRQFILSSKKLLLSDSGFYLCAWSLQAQPQHFGDGTRLSIL.

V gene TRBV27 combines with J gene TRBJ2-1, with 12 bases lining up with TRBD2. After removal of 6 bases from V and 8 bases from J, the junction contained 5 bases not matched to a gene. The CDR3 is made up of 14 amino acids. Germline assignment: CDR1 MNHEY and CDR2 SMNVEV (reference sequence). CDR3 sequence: CASSRLAGVDEQFF. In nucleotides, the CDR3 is TGTGCCAGCAGCCGACTAGCGGGGGTTGATGAGCAGTTCTTC.

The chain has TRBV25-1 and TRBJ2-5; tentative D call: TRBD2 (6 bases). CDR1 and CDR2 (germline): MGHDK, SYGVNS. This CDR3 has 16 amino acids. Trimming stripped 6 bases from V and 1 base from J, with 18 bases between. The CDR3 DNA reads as TGTGCCAGCAGGGAGGGCGGACGGACCAGCCAAGAGACCCAGTACTTC. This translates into CASREGGRTSQETQYF.

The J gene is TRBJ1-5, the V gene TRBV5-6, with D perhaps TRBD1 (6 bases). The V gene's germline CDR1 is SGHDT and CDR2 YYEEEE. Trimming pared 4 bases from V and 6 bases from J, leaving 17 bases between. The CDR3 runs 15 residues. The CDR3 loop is CASSPSGPRGQPQHF. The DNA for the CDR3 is TGTGCCAGCAGCCCATCAGGGCCCAGGGGTCAGCCCCAGCATTTT.